This T cell receptor beta chain was identified during a study of CD8+ T cells in alopecia areata. Study as a whole: Treated patients took oral tofacitinib at 5 to 10 mg twice daily. Regarding the study as a whole: Lesional scalp displayed greater clonality than normal scalp, most notably in alopecia totalis/universalis.

Regarding this clone: Its antigen is not known.

Samples from alopecia areata patients were lesional scalp punch biopsies and peripheral blood. Investigators isolated RNA and reverse transcribed it into cDNA to act as the sequencing template. Sequencing was performed with immunoSEQ multiplex PCR; in TCRdb, only in-frame clones are kept and a portion is missing. The data contain fewer than 80,000 clones, approximately 61% of them seen just once; the ten biggest clones take up 17%. V lost 4 bases to trimming and J lost 2 bases, with 17 bases between them. This CDR3 contains 16 residues. CDR1 is SGDLS, CDR2 YYNGEE, per germline. This receptor was taken from a human donor with alopecia areata. Sequencing used CD8+ T cells sorted from blood, obtained at week 0. The V call is TRBV9, the J call TRBJ2-3; D is possibly TRBD1 (6 bases). The CDR3 DNA sequence: TGTGCCAGCAGCCCTGTCAGAGGGGGTTTCACAGATACGCAGTATTTT. Translation: CASSPVRGGFTDTQYF.